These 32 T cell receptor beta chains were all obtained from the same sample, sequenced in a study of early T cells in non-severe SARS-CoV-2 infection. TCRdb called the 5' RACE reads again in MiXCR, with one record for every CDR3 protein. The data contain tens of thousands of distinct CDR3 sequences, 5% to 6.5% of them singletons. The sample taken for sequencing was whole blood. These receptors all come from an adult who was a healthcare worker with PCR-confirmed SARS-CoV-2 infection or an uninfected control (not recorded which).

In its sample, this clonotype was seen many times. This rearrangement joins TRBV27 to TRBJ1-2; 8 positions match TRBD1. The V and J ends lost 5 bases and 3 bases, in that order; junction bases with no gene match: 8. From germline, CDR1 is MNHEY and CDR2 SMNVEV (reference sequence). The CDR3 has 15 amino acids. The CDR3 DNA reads TGTGCCAGCAGTGACAGGGGTCCCCTCTACTATGGCTACACCTTC. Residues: CASSDRGPLYYGYTF.

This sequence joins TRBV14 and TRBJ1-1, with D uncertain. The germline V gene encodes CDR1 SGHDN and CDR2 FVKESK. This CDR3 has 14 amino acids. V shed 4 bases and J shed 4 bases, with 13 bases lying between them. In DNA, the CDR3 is TGTGCCAGCAGCCGTGCGGGTTTCGGCACTGAAGCTTTCTTT. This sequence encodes CASSRAGFGTEAFF.

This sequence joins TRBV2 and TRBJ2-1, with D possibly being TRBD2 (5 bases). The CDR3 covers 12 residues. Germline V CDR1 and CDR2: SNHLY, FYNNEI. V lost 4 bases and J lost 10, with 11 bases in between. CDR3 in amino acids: CASSGEQREQFF. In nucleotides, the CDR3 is TGTGCCAGCAGTGGGGAGCAGCGGGAGCAGTTCTTC.

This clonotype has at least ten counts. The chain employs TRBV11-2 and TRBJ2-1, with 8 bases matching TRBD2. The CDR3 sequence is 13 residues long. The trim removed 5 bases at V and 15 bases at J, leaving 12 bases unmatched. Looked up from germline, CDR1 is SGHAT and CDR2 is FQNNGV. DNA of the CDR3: TGTGCCAGCAGCCTCCCAAGCGGGAGTACGGTGTTCTTC. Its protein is CASSLPSGSTVFF.

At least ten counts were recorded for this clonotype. The CDR3 spells CASSSTSGLAVNEQFF. In nucleotides, the CDR3 is TGTGCCAGCAGTTCTACCTCGGGACTAGCGGTCAATGAGCAGTTCTTC. The rearrangement links TRBV27 to TRBJ2-1, with 11 bases that match TRBD2. The CDR3 is made up of 16 amino acids. V lost 4 bases and J lost 6; bases outside the gene matches: 8. Per germline, CDR1 MNHEY and CDR2 SMNVEV (reference sequence).

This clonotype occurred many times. The CDR3 protein is CASSLRRTSGNNEQFF. The CDR3 nucleotides are TGTGCCAGCAGCCTCCGCCGGACTAGCGGAAACAATGAGCAGTTCTTC. The chain has TRBV14 and TRBJ2-1, with 10 bases aligning to TRBD2. The CDR3 contains 16 residues. Per germline, CDR1 SGHDN and CDR2 FVKESK. The ends lost 4 bases at V and 5 bases at J; junction bases unmatched: 8.

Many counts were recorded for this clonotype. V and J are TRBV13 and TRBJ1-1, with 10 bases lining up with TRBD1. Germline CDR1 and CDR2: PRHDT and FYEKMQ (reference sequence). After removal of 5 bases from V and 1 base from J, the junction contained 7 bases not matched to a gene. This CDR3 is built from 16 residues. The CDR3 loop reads CASSVRQGAANTEAFF. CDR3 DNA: TGTGCCAGCAGCGTAAGACAGGGGGCGGCGAACACTGAAGCTTTCTTT.

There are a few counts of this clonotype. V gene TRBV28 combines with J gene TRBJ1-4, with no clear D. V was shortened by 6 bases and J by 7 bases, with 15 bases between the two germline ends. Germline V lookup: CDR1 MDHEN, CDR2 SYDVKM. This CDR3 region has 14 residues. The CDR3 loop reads CASSKTGIIEKLFF. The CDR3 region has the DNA TGTGCCAGCAGCAAGACCGGAATCATTGAAAAACTGTTTTTT.

CDR3 region: CATSPRISTDTQYF. The CDR3 coding sequence is TGTGCCACCTCTCCAAGGATTAGCACAGATACGCAGTATTTT. V and J are TRBV12-3 or TRBV12-4 and TRBJ2-3, with D uncertain. Trimming pared 10 bases from V and 0 bases from J, leaving 14 bases between. This CDR3 has 14 residues.

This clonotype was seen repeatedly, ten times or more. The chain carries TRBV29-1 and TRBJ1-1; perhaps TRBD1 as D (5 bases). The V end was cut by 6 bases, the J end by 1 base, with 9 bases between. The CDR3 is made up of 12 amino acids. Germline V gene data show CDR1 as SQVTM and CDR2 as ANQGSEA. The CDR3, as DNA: TGCAGCGTCGGGACGGCGAACACTGAAGCTTTCTTT. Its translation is CSVGTANTEAFF.

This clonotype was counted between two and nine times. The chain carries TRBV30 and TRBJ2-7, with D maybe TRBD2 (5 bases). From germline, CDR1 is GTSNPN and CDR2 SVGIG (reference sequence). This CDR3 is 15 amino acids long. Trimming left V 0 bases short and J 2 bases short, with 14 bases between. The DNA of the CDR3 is TGTGCCTGGAGTGTTCCCCCGGGATGGGCCTACGAGCAGTACTTC. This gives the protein CAWSVPPGWAYEQYF.

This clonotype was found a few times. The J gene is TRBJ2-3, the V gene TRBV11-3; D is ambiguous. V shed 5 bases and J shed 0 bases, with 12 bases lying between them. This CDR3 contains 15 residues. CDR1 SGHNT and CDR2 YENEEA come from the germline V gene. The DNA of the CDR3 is TGTGCCAGCAGCCCAGAGGTGGCAAGCACAGATACGCAGTATTTT. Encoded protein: CASSPEVASTDTQYF.

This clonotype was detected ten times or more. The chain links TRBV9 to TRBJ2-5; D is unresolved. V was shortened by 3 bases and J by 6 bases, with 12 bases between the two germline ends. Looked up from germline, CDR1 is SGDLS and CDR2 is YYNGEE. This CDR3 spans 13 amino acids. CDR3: CASSASPEQTQYF. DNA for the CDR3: TGTGCCAGCAGCGCAAGTCCGGAACAGACCCAGTACTTC. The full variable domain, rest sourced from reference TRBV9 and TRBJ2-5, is DSGVTQTPKHLITATGQRVTLRCSPRSGDLSVYWYQQSLDQGLQFLIQYYNGEERAKGNILERFSAQQFPDLHSELNLSSLELGDSALYFCASSASPEQTQYFGPGTRLLVL.

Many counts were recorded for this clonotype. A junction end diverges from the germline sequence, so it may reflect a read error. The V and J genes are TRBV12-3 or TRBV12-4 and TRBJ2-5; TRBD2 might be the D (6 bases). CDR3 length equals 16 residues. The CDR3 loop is CASSLVGSPDQETQYF. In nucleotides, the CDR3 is TGTGCCAGTAGTTTAGTCGGGAGCCCCGACCAAGAGACCCAGTACTTC.

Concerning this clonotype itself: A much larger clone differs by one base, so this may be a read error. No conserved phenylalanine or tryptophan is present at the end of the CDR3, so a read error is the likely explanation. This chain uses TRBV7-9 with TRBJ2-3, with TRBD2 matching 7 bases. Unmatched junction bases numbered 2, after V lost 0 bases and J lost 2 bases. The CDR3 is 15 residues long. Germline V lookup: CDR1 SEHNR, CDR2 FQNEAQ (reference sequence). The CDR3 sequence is CASSLAGGITDTQYL. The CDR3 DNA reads TGTGCCAGCAGCTTAGCGGGGGGGATCACAGATACGCAGTATTTA.

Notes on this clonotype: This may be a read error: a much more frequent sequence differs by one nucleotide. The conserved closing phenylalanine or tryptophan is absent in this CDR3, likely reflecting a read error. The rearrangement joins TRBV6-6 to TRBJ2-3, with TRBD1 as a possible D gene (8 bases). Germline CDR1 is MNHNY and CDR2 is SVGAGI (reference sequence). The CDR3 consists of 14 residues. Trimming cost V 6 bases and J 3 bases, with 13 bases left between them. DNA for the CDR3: TGTGCCAGCAGAACAGGGGGGGGAACAGATACGCAGTATATT. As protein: CASRTGGGTDTQYI.

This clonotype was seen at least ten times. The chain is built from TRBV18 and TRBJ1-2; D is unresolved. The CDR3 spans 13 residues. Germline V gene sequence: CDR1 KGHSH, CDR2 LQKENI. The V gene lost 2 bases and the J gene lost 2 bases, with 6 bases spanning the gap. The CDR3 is CASSPERNYGYTF. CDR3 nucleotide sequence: TGTGCCAGCTCACCAGAACGGAACTATGGCTACACCTTC.

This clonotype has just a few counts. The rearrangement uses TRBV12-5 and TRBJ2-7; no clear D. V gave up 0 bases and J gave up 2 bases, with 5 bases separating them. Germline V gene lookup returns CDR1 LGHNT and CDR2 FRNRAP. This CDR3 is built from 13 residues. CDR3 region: CASGLVHAYEQYF. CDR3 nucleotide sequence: TGTGCTAGTGGTTTGGTACATGCCTACGAGCAGTACTTC.

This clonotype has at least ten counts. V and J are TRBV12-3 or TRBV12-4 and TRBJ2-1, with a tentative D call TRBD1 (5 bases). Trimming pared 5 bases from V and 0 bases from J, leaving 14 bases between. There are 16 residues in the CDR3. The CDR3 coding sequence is TGTGCCAGCAGTGGTCTGGGGCGGAGCTCCTACAATGAGCAGTTCTTC. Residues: CASSGLGRSSYNEQFF.

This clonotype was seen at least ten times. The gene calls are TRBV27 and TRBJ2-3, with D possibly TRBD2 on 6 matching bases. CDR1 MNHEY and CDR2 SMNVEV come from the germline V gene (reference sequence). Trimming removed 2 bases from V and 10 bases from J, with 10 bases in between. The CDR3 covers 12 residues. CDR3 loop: CASSLGGEAQYF. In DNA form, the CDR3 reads TGTGCCAGCAGTTTAGGTGGGGAGGCGCAGTATTTT.

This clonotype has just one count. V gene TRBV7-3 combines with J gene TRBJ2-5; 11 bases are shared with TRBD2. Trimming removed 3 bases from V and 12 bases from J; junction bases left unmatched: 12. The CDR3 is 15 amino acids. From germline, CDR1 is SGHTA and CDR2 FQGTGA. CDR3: CASSFPGLAASPKYF. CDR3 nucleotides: TGTGCCAGCAGCTTCCCGGGACTAGCGGCCTCTCCCAAGTACTTC.

The CDR3 bases are TGTGCCAGCAGTCCGCGGACAGGGACAACGAGGAAGCTGTTTTTT. It yields the protein CASSPRTGTTRKLFF. This chain uses TRBV27 with TRBJ2-2; TRBD1 matches at 8 bases. The CDR3 contains 15 residues. Germline CDR1 and CDR2: MNHEY and SMNVEV (reference sequence). J lost 12 bases, V lost 5 bases, and 14 bases had no gene match.

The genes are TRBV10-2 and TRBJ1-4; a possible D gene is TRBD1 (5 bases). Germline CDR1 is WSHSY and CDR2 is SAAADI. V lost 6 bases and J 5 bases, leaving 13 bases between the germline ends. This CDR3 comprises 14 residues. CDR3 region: CASRMGPGNEKLFF. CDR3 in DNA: TGCGCCAGCAGGATGGGACCGGGCAATGAAAAACTGTTTTTT.

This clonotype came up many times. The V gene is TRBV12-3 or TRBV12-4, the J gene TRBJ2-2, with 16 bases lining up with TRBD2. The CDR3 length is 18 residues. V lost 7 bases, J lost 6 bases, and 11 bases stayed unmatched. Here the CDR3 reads CASTKWGTSGREAGELFF. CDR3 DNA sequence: TGTGCCAGCACCAAGTGGGGGACTAGCGGGAGGGAAGCCGGGGAGCTGTTTTTT.

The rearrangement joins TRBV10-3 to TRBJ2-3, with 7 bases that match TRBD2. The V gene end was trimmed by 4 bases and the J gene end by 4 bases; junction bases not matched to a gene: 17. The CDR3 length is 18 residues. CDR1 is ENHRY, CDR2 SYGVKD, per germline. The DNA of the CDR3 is TGTGCCATCAGTGCACCCACTGGGGGGGGGATGATGGCAGATACGCAGTATTTT. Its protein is CAISAPTGGGMMADTQYF.

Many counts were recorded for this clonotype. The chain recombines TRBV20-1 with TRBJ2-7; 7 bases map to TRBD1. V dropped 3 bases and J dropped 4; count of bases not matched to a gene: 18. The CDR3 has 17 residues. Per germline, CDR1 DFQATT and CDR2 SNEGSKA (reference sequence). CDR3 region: CSASPSDRQGVMYEQYF. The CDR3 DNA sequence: TGCAGTGCTAGCCCCTCCGACCGACAGGGCGTAATGTACGAGCAGTACTTC.

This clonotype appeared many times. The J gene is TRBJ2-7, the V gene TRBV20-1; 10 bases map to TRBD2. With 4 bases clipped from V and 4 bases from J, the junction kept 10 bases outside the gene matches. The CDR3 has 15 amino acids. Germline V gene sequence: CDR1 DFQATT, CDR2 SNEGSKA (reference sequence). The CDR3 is CSATVSGRALYEQYF. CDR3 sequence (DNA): TGCAGTGCTACGGTGAGCGGGAGGGCACTGTACGAGCAGTACTTC.

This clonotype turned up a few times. The CDR3 protein is CSARFGAGNQPQHF. CDR3 nucleotide sequence: TGCAGTGCTAGATTTGGGGCCGGCAATCAGCCCCAGCATTTT. The chain couples TRBV20-1 to TRBJ1-5, with D possibly being TRBD1 (5 bases). The germline CDR1 and CDR2 sequences are DFQATT and SNEGSKA (reference sequence). V lost 2 bases and J 2 bases, leaving 10 bases between the germline ends. The CDR3 totals 14 residues.

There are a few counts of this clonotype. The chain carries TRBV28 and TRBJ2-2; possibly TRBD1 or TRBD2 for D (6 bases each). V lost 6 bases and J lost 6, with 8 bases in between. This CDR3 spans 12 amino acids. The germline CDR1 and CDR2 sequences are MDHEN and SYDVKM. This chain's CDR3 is CASRGGSGELFF. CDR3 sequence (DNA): TGTGCCAGCAGAGGGGGGTCCGGGGAGCTGTTTTTT.

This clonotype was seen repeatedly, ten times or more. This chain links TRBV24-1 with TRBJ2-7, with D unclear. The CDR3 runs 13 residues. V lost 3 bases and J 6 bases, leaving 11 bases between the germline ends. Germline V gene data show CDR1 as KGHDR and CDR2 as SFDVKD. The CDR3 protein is CATSDPPDLEQYF. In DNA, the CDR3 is TGTGCCACCAGTGATCCCCCCGATCTCGAGCAGTACTTC.

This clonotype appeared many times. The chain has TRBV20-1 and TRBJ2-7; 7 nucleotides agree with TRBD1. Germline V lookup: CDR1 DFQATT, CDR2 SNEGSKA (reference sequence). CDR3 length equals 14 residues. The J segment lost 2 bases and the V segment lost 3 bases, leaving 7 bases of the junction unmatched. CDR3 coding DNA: TGCAGTGCTAGGGACCACAGGGGACCCTACGAGCAGTACTTC. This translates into CSARDHRGPYEQYF.

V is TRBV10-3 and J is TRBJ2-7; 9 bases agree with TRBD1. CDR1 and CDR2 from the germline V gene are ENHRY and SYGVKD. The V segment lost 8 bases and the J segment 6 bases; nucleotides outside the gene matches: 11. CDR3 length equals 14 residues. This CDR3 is CAIGPGTGLAEQYF. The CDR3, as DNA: TGTGCCATCGGTCCCGGGACAGGGTTGGCCGAGCAGTACTTC.